This record looks at one T cell receptor beta chain sequence and its context. There are 17 residues in the CDR3. CDR1 and CDR2 from the germline V gene are KGHSH and LQKENI. Trimming took 2 bases from V and 0 from J, leaving 14 bases between them. This entry belongs to a study of blood T cell repertoires in COVID-19. About the study: The United States, Italy and Spain provided the acute and convalescent COVID-19 samples. PBMCs, B-cell-depleted T cells, or T cells provided the cDNA or gDNA that made up the material.

Original methodology: Estimates of nucleated cell counts were drawn from the amplification of reference gene primers. Method: immunoSEQ multiplex PCR; TCRdb's copy keeps in-frame clones and lacks some. Clone size and the V and J calls come from that table; the DNA yielded D and trimming. The sample has approximately 160,000 clones, 70% to 90% seen once. The sequence came from a man aged 40-49 years who had recovered from COVID-19. The chain carries TRBV18 and TRBJ2-1; perhaps TRBD2 as D (5 bases). Input material: peripheral blood. CDR3 coding DNA: TGTGCCAGCTCACCATTTATGACGGGGAGCTCCTACAATGAGCAGTTCTTC. It yields the protein CASSPFMTGSSYNEQFF.